This record looks at one T cell receptor beta chain sequence and its context. This sample was included in a study of shared clonotypes between healthy human individuals. V was pared by 3 bases and J by 1 base, with 6 bases between. CDR3 length equals 14 residues. Germline V gene lookup returns CDR1 WSHSY and CDR2 SAAADI. Data came from immunoSEQ multiplex PCR; TCRdb stores just in-frame clones and leaves some out. Among some 900,000 clones listed, approximately 76% were seen once. The sequence derives from a man in his late teens or twenties in good health. The material sequenced was memory CD4+ T cells sorted from blood. Subset reported: CD45RA-negative fraction. This chain connects TRBV10-2 to TRBJ2-2; D remains ambiguous. The CDR3 region is CASSDRLNTGELFF. The CDR3 DNA is TGCGCCAGCAGTGACAGATTGAACACCGGGGAGCTGTTTTTT.